This T cell receptor (beta chain) was recorded in a study of T cell responses to AZD1222 COVID-19 vaccine (dated by TCRdb to the early 2020s). About the full investigation: TCR sequencing was performed for about 250 trial participants, of whom roughly 200 were given two doses of AZD1222 and around 26 were given two doses of MenACWY control vaccine. Trial participants were enrolled by age into 18-55, 56-69 and 70-plus year subgroups, with roughly 160, 29 and 62 TCR-sequenced participants respectively. Study-level results and caveats: After two AZD1222 doses, both the breadth and the depth of spike-specific TCRs were significantly higher than at day 0 and than in MenACWY recipients. Most participants were white British and females outnumbered males, and the authors suggested that clonal diversity may have been underestimated. The whole spike protein was spanned by vaccine-associated CD4 TCRs, and dominant responses were seen in regions 160-218 and 743-854. The 56-69-year group was small, and its depth increase did not reach significance, likely because of low power. No day 14 peak-response samples were available, so repertoires were characterized only after the peak T cell response. Nearly half of unique spike-specific TCRs reportedly recognized epitopes outside regions mutated in the B.1.351 and B.1.1.7 variants. Conclusions about previously exposed vaccinees are limited because only six or seven AZD1222 recipients were SARS-CoV-2 seropositive at baseline.

Details on this clone: No antigen is known for it. Base qualities are not at hand, and no much larger clone is one base apart.

The CDR3 regions of human TCRbeta chains were analyzed by immunosequencing. The authors' pipeline ran thus. TCRs in the repertoires were compared against a reference library of SARS-CoV-2-specific TCRs that had been generated with the MIRA antigen-specificity platform. Breadth meant the fraction of unique TCRs that were SARS-CoV-2-associated, whereas depth meant the fraction of total T cells that were SARS-CoV-2-associated. Using the MIRA data, each spike-specific TCR was assigned both to the spike region to which the TCR was reactive and to a CD4 or CD8 class. Log10-transformed breadth and depth values were compared by one-way ANOVA with Sidak's multiple comparisons tests. TCRdb stores this immuneACCESS table with in-frame sequences only. Part of the clones is absent; in the studies checked, under half of the shortfall reflects unresolved V genes, and no reason is known for the rest. That table gives V, J and clone size, and the DNA gave D and trimming. The table for this sample lists around 120,000 clones; about nine tenths of them were counted only once. Of the sample, 18% is held by the ten largest clones.

The V and J ends are trimmed by 4 bases and 3 bases, leaving 14 bases between them. CDR1 and CDR2 are drawn from the germline V gene: SGHRS, YFSETQ. The cysteine opens and the phenylalanine closes a CDR3 of 14 amino acids. Of the read, only the CDR3 DNA is kept; its 42 bases are in frame from base 1. What this sample's time point label stands for: baseline before first vaccination. The intended sense of this specimen's treatment or condition label: meningococcal conjugate vaccine given as trial control. Vaccinee samples came from UK trials COV001 and COV002, including a single-blind randomized controlled phase 2/3 trial of AZD1222 (ChAdOx1 nCoV-19) in healthy adults. Trial participant PBMC samples were collected at day 0 and day 28 after the second dose for TCRbeta chain sequencing.

The chain is encoded by TRBV5-1 joined to TRBJ2-7, with an unclear D gene assignment. This receptor was obtained from an adult in good health. The sample was peripheral blood, taken on day 0 of MenACWY control vaccination. The sequenced DNA: TGCGCCAGCAGCGCGAATGGGGAAGGCTACGAGCAGTACTTC. This gives the protein CASSANGEGYEQYF.